This T cell receptor beta chain appears in the sequencing data of a study of identifying expanded T cells in peripheral blood. Study findings and constraints: Across healthy donors, higher total template counts meant significantly greater approximately two-week count variance. Approximately 1.1 clones differed between technical replicates, versus roughly 16 and 20 over time.

In the case of this clone: As yet, its antigen is unknown.

No infections or other immune events were documented during collection. The data were produced by immunoSEQ multiplex PCR, yet TCRdb's version contains in-frame clones alone and is incomplete. Of 75,000 to 95,000 clones detected, about 85% appear once; the ten largest clones hold 4% to 5.5%. V shed 2 bases and J 7 bases; nucleotides not matched to a gene: 9. The CDR3 length is 16 residues. The germline V gene encodes CDR1 ENHRY and CDR2 SYGVKD. This clonotype originated in a person between 18 and 75 years old in good health. The chain couples TRBV10-3 to TRBJ2-1; 9 nucleotides agree with TRBD1. What was sequenced was blood. CDR3 amino acids: CAISERPGTGSNEQFF. As DNA, the CDR3 is TGTGCCATCAGTGAGAGACCCGGGACAGGGTCAAATGAGCAGTTCTTC.